Detailed here is one TCR beta chain. Its target is unknown. This sample was taken from a study of regulatory T cells in long-lasting Graves disease. For the study at large: Antithyroid drugs had been taken by newly diagnosed Graves' patients for under 3 months. Study-level points and caveats: Under persistent disease, TRBV28, TRBJ1-2 and TRBJ2-5 were used preferentially.

As for time point: newly diagnosed GD, antithyroid drugs for less than 3 months. There was RNA extracted from PBMCs, and the TCR library was made from it. This CDR3 is built from 13 residues. CDR1 KGHDR and CDR2 SFDVKD come from the germline V gene. Trimming removed 4 bases from V and 9 bases from J, with 12 bases in between. Construction of TCR beta libraries relied on iRepertoire HTBI primers and on Arm-PCR targeting CDR3 regions. TCRdb recomputed calls from the multiplex PCR reads with MiXCR, one row per CDR3 protein. The data show more than 350,000 distinct CDR3 sequences, under 15% seen once. These data also formed part of another study, on T cells in Graves' hyperthyroidism and ophthalmopathy. That work contributes: Patients were excluded because of uncontrolled infection, other autoimmune disease, pregnancy or lactation. Most thyroid clonotypes expanded above 0.001 appeared in blood too.

This specimen was peripheral blood mononuclear cells (PBMCs), taken at new diagnosis, from a patient treated with antithyroid drugs. The sequence came from a woman aged 25 to 39 with Graves disease. The rearrangement joins TRBV24-1 to TRBJ2-1, with D perhaps matching TRBD2 (5 bases). The CDR3 loop is CATSDPDSSEQFF. CDR3 nucleotide sequence: TGTGCCACCAGTGACCCGGACTCAAGTGAGCAGTTCTTC.